The 14 T cell receptor beta chains given below trace back to one sample, sequenced in a study of CD4 T cells in relation to SARS-CoV-2 and coronaviruses. Before the COVID-19 pandemic, during about 2011-2019, CD4+ T cells were taken from unexposed donors. Isolation of CD4+ T cells took place after about eleven days in culture. Method: immunoSEQ multiplex PCR; TCRdb's copy keeps in-frame clones and lacks some. The sample records about 28,000 clones, approximately 76% being singletons. No cognate antigen is known for these TCRs. Sample: CD4+ T cells from PBMCs, cultured in vitro. Source of these receptors: a human donor in good health.

The V call is TRBV7-9, the J call TRBJ1-2; 10 nucleotides line up with TRBD1. The germline CDR1 and CDR2 sequences are SEHNR and FQNEAQ (reference sequence). The CDR3 spans 13 residues. Germline trimming cut 4 bases from V and 4 bases from J; bases unmatched to any gene: 0. CDR3 nucleotide sequence: TGTGCCAGCAGCTGGGACAGGGGCTATGGCTACACCTTC. It encodes CASSWDRGYGYTF.

V gene TRBV4-1 combines with J gene TRBJ2-7; D perhaps matches TRBD2 (6 bases). CDR3 length: 16 amino acids. V lost 0 bases to trimming and J lost 9 bases, with 21 bases between them. The V gene's germline CDR1 is MGHRA and CDR2 YSYEKL. CDR3: CASSQDWGDRAFGQYF. In nucleotides, the CDR3 is TGCGCCAGCAGCCAAGATTGGGGGGACCGGGCCTTCGGGCAGTACTTC.

The chain joins TRBV2 to TRBJ1-5; D gene uncertain. The CDR3 loop spans 14 amino acids. The V gene lost 5 bases and the J gene lost 0 bases, with 8 bases spanning the gap. The germline V gene encodes CDR1 SNHLY and CDR2 FYNNEI. CDR3 coding DNA: TGTGCCAGCAGTAAGGAAAATAGCAATCAGCCCCAGCATTTT. Its protein product is CASSKENSNQPQHF.

The sample holds a few counts of this clone. This chain joins TRBV7-2 and TRBJ1-3, with D possibly being TRBD1 (5 bases). The ends were cut back, 5 bases at V and 4 bases at J, with 15 bases in the middle. The CDR3 is 15 amino acids. Germline CDR1 SGHTA, CDR2 FQGNSA. CDR3 in DNA: TGTGCCAGCAGCACCTCAGGGTTATGGGGAAACACCATATATTTT. As protein: CASSTSGLWGNTIYF.

The chain combines TRBV5-6 with TRBJ2-7; a weak D match, TRBD2 (6 bases). CDR1 and CDR2 from the germline V gene are SGHDT and YYEEEE. The CDR3 is made up of 14 amino acids. The ends were cut back, 4 bases at V and 2 bases at J, with 13 bases in the middle. The CDR3: CASSPRRTTYEQYF. The CDR3 region has the DNA TGTGCCAGCAGCCCCCGGAGGACTACCTACGAGCAGTACTTC.

The J gene is TRBJ1-5, the V gene TRBV21-1. TRBV21-1 is termed a pseudogene. CDR3 length equals 14 residues. The CDR3 DNA is TGTGCCAGCAGCAAGGCGCTCAGCAATCAGCCCCAGCATTTT. Translation gives CASSKALSNQPQHF.

This chain joins TRBV24-1 and TRBJ1-3; 8 bases fit TRBD1. With V trimmed by 3 bases and J by 4 bases, 4 bases remained unmatched. The germline gives CDR1 KGHDR, CDR2 SFDVKD. This CDR3 contains 15 residues. CDR3 bases: TGTGCCACCAGTGATCGACAGGGGTGGGGAAACACCATATATTTT. Translating it yields CATSDRQGWGNTIYF.

This rearrangement joins TRBV2 to TRBJ2-2; D is undetermined. CDR3 length: 13 residues. The V and J ends lost 6 bases and 6 bases respectively, with 11 bases between them. Germline V CDR1 and CDR2: SNHLY, FYNNEI. CDR3 sequence reads: CASSILGPGELFF. The CDR3 coding sequence is TGTGCCAGCAGCATTCTAGGCCCCGGGGAGCTGTTTTTT.

The chain joins TRBV29-1 to TRBJ2-5; D remains unclear. The CDR3 covers 12 residues. The germline V gene has CDR1 SQVTM and CDR2 ANQGSEA. With 4 bases removed from V and 0 bases from J, the gap between germline ends came to 6 bases. The CDR3 nucleotides read TGCAGCGTTGCGTGGGACCAAGAGACCCAGTACTTC. It codes for CSVAWDQETQYF.

The chain employs TRBV7-6 and TRBJ1-6, with 10 bases fitting TRBD1. This CDR3 spans 15 amino acids. Germline V gene sequence: CDR1 SGHVS, CDR2 FNYEAQ. V lost 4 bases, J lost 7 bases, and 4 bases stayed unmatched. CDR3 sequence reads: CASSWDRGDNSPLHF. For the CDR3, the DNA is TGTGCCAGCAGCTGGGACAGGGGAGACAATTCACCCCTCCACTTT.

The chain employs TRBV6-5 and TRBJ2-7, with unresolved D. V lost 2 bases, J lost 2 bases, and 1 base lay in between. This CDR3 contains 11 residues. The germline V gene encodes CDR1 MNHEY and CDR2 SVGAGI. CDR3 region: CASSYAYEQYF. Here the CDR3 DNA reads TGTGCCAGCAGTTACGCCTACGAGCAGTACTTC.

The chain uses TRBV15 and TRBJ2-2, with D perhaps TRBD1 (5 bases). The germline V and J ends were trimmed by 3 bases and 0 bases, with 17 bases remaining between them. CDR1 and CDR2 from the germline V gene are LNHNV and YYDKDF (reference sequence). The CDR3 totals 18 residues. The CDR3 sequence is CATSSPKGQTANTGELFF. The CDR3 region has the DNA TGTGCCACCAGCAGTCCTAAGGGGCAGACCGCGAACACCGGGGAGCTGTTTTTT.

This clone was counted a few times. V and J are TRBV11-1 and TRBJ2-1; a possible D gene is TRBD2 (5 bases). Germline assignment: CDR1 SGHAT and CDR2 FQDESV (reference sequence). There are 16 residues in the CDR3. Trimming pared 1 base from V and 3 bases from J, leaving 13 bases between. The DNA for the CDR3 is TGTGCCAGCAGCTTAGGTTCGCGGGTGAACTACAATGAGCAGTTCTTC. It is translated as CASSLGSRVNYNEQFF.

The V and J genes are TRBV5-4 and TRBJ2-2, with D perhaps matching TRBD2 (6 bases). Germline V gene data show CDR1 as SGHNT and CDR2 as YYREEE (reference sequence). The CDR3 length is 14 residues. Trimming removed 5 bases at V and 0 bases at J, with 8 bases between. The CDR3 sequence: CASRAGTNTGELFF. CDR3 nucleotides: TGTGCCAGCAGGGCGGGGACGAACACCGGGGAGCTGTTTTTT.